Listed below are T cell receptor beta chains from one sample, sequenced in a study of cytomegalovirus exposure and HLA in healthy donors. Measured with immunoSEQ multiplex PCR; TCRdb has only the in-frame clones, and not every one. Of some 110,000 clones detected, roughly 66% appear once; the ten largest clones hold about 2.2%. Sequencing was done on a sample of PBMCs. The receptors stem from a woman between 25 and 40 years old in good health and CMV-seronegative. The CDR3 runs from the conserved cysteine through the conserved F or W. The size entry is marked missing in some rows and otherwise reads once, few, many or a size class.

size,V,J,CDR3
.,TRBV4-1,TRBJ2-7,CASSRQTGYEQYF
few,TRBV2,TRBJ2-1,CASWAGEQFF
once,TRBV28,TRBJ2-7,CASSRTSGRAQQYF
.,TRBV30,TRBJ2-7,CAWSRSWEQYF
.,TRBV28,TRBJ2-1,CASRPQVYNEQFF
few,TRBV10-1,TRBJ1-2,CASSPGTGIGGYTF
.,TRBV2,TRBJ1-2,CASCLGGNYGYTF
.,TRBV18,TRBJ2-2,CASSSGLTANTGELFF
.,TRBV28,.,CASRRGQGGFKLSEQYF
.,TRBV18,TRBJ2-1,CASSPPSGMVEQFF
.,TRBV19,TRBJ2-3,CASSKGTSGTTDTQYF
.,TRBV30,TRBJ2-3,CAWSVRGRRTDTQYF
once,TRBV29-1,TRBJ2-1,CSATPGGTSEQFF
.,TRBV2,TRBJ2-5,CASSGERGAQTQYF
once,TRBV5-1,TRBJ2-5,CASSLGLGPHVGETQYF
.,TRBV7-9,TRBJ2-2,CASSPRIRELFF
.,TRBV11-3,TRBJ2-1,CASSSGTSGSYNEQFF
few,TRBV4-1,TRBJ2-5,CASSLGLAGVGETQYF
.,TRBV9,TRBJ2-7,CASSVGTSGPNWAYEQYF
.,TRBV5-6,TRBJ1-2,CASSPGQGSYGYTF
.,TRBV14,TRBJ1-1,CASSQEGGGKSTEAFF
.,TRBV5-5,TRBJ1-1,CASSLAAGHTEAFF
.,TRBV7-3,TRBJ1-6,CASSRGDRVNSPLHF
.,TRBV6-6,TRBJ1-5,CASRRTGRGGQPQHF
.,TRBV10-3,TRBJ1-2,CAISESGGDYGYTF
.,TRBV2,TRBJ2-1,CASSPYPSGGTYNEQFF
.,TRBV9,TRBJ2-3,CASSAQSLLAGDTQYF